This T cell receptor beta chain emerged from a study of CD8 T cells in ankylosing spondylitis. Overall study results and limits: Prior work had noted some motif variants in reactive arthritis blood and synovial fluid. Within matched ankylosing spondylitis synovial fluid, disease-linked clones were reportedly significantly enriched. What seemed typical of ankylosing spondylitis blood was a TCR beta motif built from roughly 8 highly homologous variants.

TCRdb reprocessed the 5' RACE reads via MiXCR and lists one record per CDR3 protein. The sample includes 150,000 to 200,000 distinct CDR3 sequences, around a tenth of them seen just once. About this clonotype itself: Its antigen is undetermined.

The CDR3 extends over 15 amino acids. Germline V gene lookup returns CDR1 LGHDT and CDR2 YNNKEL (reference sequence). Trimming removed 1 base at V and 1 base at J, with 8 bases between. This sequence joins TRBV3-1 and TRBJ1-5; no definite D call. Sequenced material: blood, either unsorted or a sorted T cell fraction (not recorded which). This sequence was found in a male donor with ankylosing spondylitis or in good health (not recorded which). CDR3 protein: CASSQAVGSNQPQHF. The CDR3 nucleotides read TGTGCCAGCAGCCAAGCCGTTGGGAGCAATCAGCCCCAGCATTTT.